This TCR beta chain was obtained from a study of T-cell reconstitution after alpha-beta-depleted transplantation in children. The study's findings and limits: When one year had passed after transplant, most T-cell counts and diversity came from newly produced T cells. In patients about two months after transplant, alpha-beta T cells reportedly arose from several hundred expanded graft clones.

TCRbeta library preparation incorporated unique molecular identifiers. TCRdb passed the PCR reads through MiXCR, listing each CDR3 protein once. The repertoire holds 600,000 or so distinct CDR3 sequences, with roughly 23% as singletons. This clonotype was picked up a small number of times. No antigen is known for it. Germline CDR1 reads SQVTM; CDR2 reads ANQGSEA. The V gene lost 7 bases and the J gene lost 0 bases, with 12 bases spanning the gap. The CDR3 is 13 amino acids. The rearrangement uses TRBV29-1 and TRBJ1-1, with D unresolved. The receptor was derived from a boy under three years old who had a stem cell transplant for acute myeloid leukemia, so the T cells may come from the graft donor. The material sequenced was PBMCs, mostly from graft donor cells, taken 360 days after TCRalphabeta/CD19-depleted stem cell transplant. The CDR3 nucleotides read TGCAGCGCCCTGGACGGTTTGAACACTGAAGCTTTCTTT. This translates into CSALDGLNTEAFF.